This T cell receptor beta chain was captured by sequencing in a study of T-cell reconstitution after alpha-beta-depleted transplantation in children. Concerning this clonotype: No antigen is known for it.

Findings and limits, study-wide: There were reportedly several hundred expanded graft clones from which alpha-beta T cells came about two months after transplant.

Unique molecular identifiers were incorporated during preparation of the TCRbeta library. Via MiXCR, TCRdb re-called the PCR reads, giving one row per CDR3 protein. The sample has tens of thousands of distinct CDR3 sequences, about a sixth seen once. Germline V gene data show CDR1 as SGDLS and CDR2 as YYNGEE. Trimming stripped 0 bases from V and 5 bases from J, with 20 bases between. CDR3 length: 17 amino acids. Material: PBMCs, mostly from graft donor cells, obtained 360 days after TCRalphabeta/CD19-depleted stem cell transplant. This chain joins TRBV9 and TRBJ2-5, with D possibly being TRBD2 (6 bases). This sequence originates from a male patient aged 2-15 years who had a stem cell transplant for acute lymphoblastic leukemia, so the T cells may come from the graft donor. The CDR3 DNA follows: TGTGCCAGCAGCGTAGGGGCCTCGGGGTGGAGGGCGGAGACCCAGTACTTC. Encoded protein: CASSVGASGWRAETQYF.